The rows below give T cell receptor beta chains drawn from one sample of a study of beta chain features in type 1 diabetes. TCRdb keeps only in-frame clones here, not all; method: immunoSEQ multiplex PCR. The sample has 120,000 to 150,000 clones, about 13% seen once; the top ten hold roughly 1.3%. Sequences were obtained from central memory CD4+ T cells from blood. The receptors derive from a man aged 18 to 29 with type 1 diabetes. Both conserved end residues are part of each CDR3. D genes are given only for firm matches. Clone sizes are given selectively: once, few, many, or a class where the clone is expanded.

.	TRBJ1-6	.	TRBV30	TGTGCCTGGGAACCCCTCCAGGGGAATAATTCACCCCTCCACTTT	CAWEPLQGNNSPLHF
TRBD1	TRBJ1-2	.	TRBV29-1	TGCAGCGTTCTCGACAGGGAGGATGGCTACACCTTC	CSVLDREDGYTF
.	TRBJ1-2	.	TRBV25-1	TGTGCCAGCAGTGAATATGGGGGATCCTATGGCTACACCTTC	CASSEYGGSYGYTF
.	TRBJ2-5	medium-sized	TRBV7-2	TGTGCCAGCAGCGAGGGTTGGGGCCGGGAGACCCAGTACTTC	CASSEGWGRETQYF
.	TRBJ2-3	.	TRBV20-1	TGCAGTGCTAGCGCGAGAGATACGCAGTATTTT	CSASARDTQYF
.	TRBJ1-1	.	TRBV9	TGTGCCAGCAGCCCACAGTGGAGCGGGACTGAAGCTTTCTTT	CASSPQWSGTEAFF
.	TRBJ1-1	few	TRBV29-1	TGCAGCGTTGCAGCCGAGTACACTGAAGCTTTCTTT	CSVAAEYTEAFF
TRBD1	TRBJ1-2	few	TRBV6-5	TGTGCCAGCAGTTACCGGGACAGGGATGGCTACACCTTC	CASSYRDRDGYTF
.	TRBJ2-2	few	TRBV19	TGTGCCAGTAGTATCAGGTTCCTAAACACCGGGGAGCTGTTTTTT	CASSIRFLNTGELFF
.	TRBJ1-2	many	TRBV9	TGTGCCAGCAGCGTAATGGAACAGGGAAACTATGGCTACACCTTC	CASSVMEQGNYGYTF
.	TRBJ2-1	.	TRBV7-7	TGTGCCAGCAGCCTACATGAAGGCTATAATGAGCAGTTCTTC	CASSLHEGYNEQFF